The 11 T cell receptor beta chains listed next were all sequenced from one sample in a study of CD8+ T cells in alopecia areata. Isolated RNA was reverse transcribed into cDNA used as the sequencing template. Libraries were prepared by immunoSEQ multiplex PCR; TCRdb keeps only in-frame clonotypes and omits some of them. The sample has 150,000 to 200,000 clones; around three fifths are singletons. The treatment denotes: oral pan-JAK inhibitor, 5-10 mg twice daily. Here the sequenced sample was CD4+ T cells sorted from blood, taken at week 49, from a patient treated with tofacitinib. These receptors came from a human donor with alopecia areata.

This clone appeared a few times. The chain is built from TRBV7-2 and TRBJ2-7; D unclear. This CDR3 has 12 residues. The V end lost 2 bases, the J end lost 6 bases, and 8 bases lay between the germline ends. In germline, CDR1 is SGHTA, CDR2 FQGNSA. The CDR3 bases are TGTGCCAGCAGCTTAAAGTATTCCGAGCAGTACTTC. This translates into CASSLKYSEQYF.

This chain connects TRBV5-1 to TRBJ2-3; possibly TRBD1 for D (5 bases). V lost 1 base and J 0 bases, leaving 9 bases between the germline ends. The CDR3 consists of 15 residues. Germline loops: CDR1 SGHRS, CDR2 YFSETQ. CDR3 protein: CASSLQGSSTDTQYF. DNA for the CDR3: TGCGCCAGCAGCTTGCAGGGAAGTAGCACAGATACGCAGTATTTT.

The chain uses TRBV5-1 and TRBJ1-1; no definite D call. Trimming cost V 4 bases and J 1 base, with 5 bases left between them. The CDR3 extends over 12 amino acids. Germline CDR1 and CDR2: SGHRS and YFSETQ. CDR3 nucleotide sequence: TGCGCCAGCAGCAAAACGAACACTGAAGCTTTCTTT. Translated, it gives CASSKTNTEAFF.

CDR3 nucleotides: TGTGCCAGCAGCTTAGCGACAGATGAAAAACTGTTTTTT. This translates into CASSLATDEKLFF. The chain links TRBV7-9 to TRBJ1-4; possibly TRBD1 for D (5 bases). The germline CDR1 and CDR2 sequences are SEHNR and FQNEAQ (reference sequence). This CDR3 is 13 amino acids long. Trimming shortened V by 0 bases and J by 6 bases, and 5 bases separated the two germline ends.

This clone came up a few times. The V and J genes are TRBV29-1 and TRBJ1-2; 7 bases map to TRBD1. The J segment lost 4 bases and the V segment lost 3 bases, leaving 5 bases of the junction unmatched. CDR3 length: 13 amino acids. Per the germline V gene, CDR1 is SQVTM and CDR2 is ANQGSEA. CDR3 amino acids: CSVDRQGGYGYTF. DNA for the CDR3: TGCAGCGTTGACCGACAGGGAGGCTATGGCTACACCTTC.

This clone has just a few counts. This chain joins TRBV29-1 and TRBJ2-3; TRBD2 might be the D (6 bases). The CDR3 has 14 residues. Trimming left V 4 bases short and J 4 bases short, with 15 bases between. Germline loops: CDR1 SQVTM, CDR2 ANQGSEA. This CDR3 is CSVAEFGTSDTQYF. The CDR3 nucleotides read TGCAGCGTTGCCGAGTTCGGGACTTCAGATACGCAGTATTTT.

The genes are TRBV13 and TRBJ2-7; no firm D call. The CDR3 runs 13 residues. The V gene lost 3 bases and the J gene lost 6 bases, with 12 bases spanning the gap. CDR1 is PRHDT, CDR2 FYEKMQ, per germline (reference sequence). The CDR3 region has the DNA TGTGCCAGCAGCTTGGACCGCTCGGCCGAGCAGTACTTC. Amino acid sequence: CASSLDRSAEQYF.

CDR3 sequence reads: CASSSMLQETQYF. The CDR3 nucleotides are TGTGCCAGCAGCTCCATGTTACAAGAGACCCAGTACTTC. The chain recombines TRBV7-8 with TRBJ2-5; no firm D call. This CDR3 spans 13 amino acids. Trimming pared 4 bases from V and 2 bases from J, leaving 8 bases between. In germline, CDR1 is SGHVS, CDR2 FQNEAQ.

Of note for this clone: Other nucleotide sequences from this sample produce the same CDR3. The chain carries TRBV5-1 and TRBJ1-2; the D is unclear. Trimming removed 0 bases at V and 8 bases at J, with 11 bases between. The CDR3 is made up of 13 amino acids. From germline, CDR1 is SGHRS and CDR2 YFSETQ. The CDR3, as DNA: TGCGCCAGCAGCTTGGCCGGGGAGGAAGGCTACACCTTC. This translates into CASSLAGEEGYTF.

This CDR3 reads CASSVRATVGDIQYF. As DNA, the CDR3 is TGTGCCAGCAGCGTTCGGGCTACCGTGGGGGACATTCAGTACTTC. The chain links TRBV9 to TRBJ2-4; possibly TRBD1 or TRBD2 for D (5 bases each). Trimming took 2 bases from V and 8 from J, leaving 17 bases between them. There are 15 residues in the CDR3. CDR1 and CDR2 from the germline V gene are SGDLS and YYNGEE.

The CDR3 bases are TGTGCCTGGGGAAGGGCCTACAATGAGCAGTTCTTC. Amino acid sequence: CAWGRAYNEQFF. The rearrangement links TRBV30 to TRBJ2-1; D gene uncertain. Germline V gene data show CDR1 as GTSNPN and CDR2 as SVGIG (reference sequence). Deletions cut 5 bases from V and 2 bases from J, with 7 bases between. This CDR3 has 12 amino acids.